These 16 T cell receptor beta chains share one sample of origin, sequenced in a study of T cell responses to AZD1222 COVID-19 vaccine. Measured with immunoSEQ multiplex PCR; TCRdb has only the in-frame clones, and not every one. The table includes 130,000 to 150,000 clones, under 95% detected once. Sequenced here: peripheral blood, sampled on day 0 of AZD1222 vaccination. Receptor source: an adult in good health.

J is TRBJ1-2 and V is TRBV12-3 or TRBV12-4; 7 nucleotides match TRBD1. Germline trimming cut 6 bases from V and 4 bases from J; bases unmatched to any gene: 2. The CDR3 totals 12 residues. The CDR3 DNA reads as TGTGCCAGCAGATACAGGGGCTATGGCTACACCTTC. Amino acids: CASRYRGYGYTF.

V and J are TRBV6-5 and TRBJ1-3; D is ambiguous. CDR3 length: 12 residues. V lost 4 bases and J 4 bases, leaving 5 bases between the germline ends. Germline CDR1 and CDR2: MNHEY and SVGAGI. The CDR3 protein is CASSSPGNTIYF. CDR3 sequence (DNA): TGTGCCAGCAGTTCCCCAGGAAACACCATATATTTT.

This chain links TRBV5-1 with TRBJ1-1; 11 nucleotides align to TRBD1. Germline-derived CDR1 and CDR2 are SGHRS and YFSETQ. V dropped 4 bases and J dropped 4; count of bases not matched to a gene: 0. This CDR3 contains 13 residues. CDR3 DNA sequence: TGCGCCAGCAGCGGGACAGGGGGCACTGAAGCTTTCTTT. Translated, it gives CASSGTGGTEAFF.

The gene calls are TRBV5-1 and TRBJ1-2; D not certain. The CDR3 runs 12 residues. Trimming cost V 5 bases and J 3 bases, with 8 bases left between them. From germline, CDR1 is SGHRS and CDR2 YFSETQ. CDR3 DNA: TGCGCCAGCAGATATGGGGACTATGGCTACACCTTC. It specifies CASRYGDYGYTF.

The chain has TRBV6-5 and TRBJ1-1, with 7 bases fitting TRBD1. Per germline, CDR1 MNHEY and CDR2 SVGAGI. The CDR3 runs 16 residues. Trimming took 2 bases from V and 6 from J; bases not matched to a gene: 12. CDR3 nucleotides: TGTGCCAGCAGTTACCCGCAGGGGGGGGGCGGCGCTGAAGCTTTCTTT. Its translation is CASSYPQGGGGAEAFF.

This clone has a single count. The J gene is TRBJ2-3, the V gene TRBV2; the D is unclear. Trimming took off 3 bases at V and 2 bases at J, with 3 bases between the two ends. The length of the CDR3 is 12 residues. Per the germline V gene, CDR1 is SNHLY and CDR2 is FYNNEI. The CDR3, as DNA: TGTGCCAGCAGTGAGAACACAGATACGCAGTATTTT. This codes for CASSENTDTQYF.

The chain couples TRBV3-1 (or the pseudogene TRBV3-2) to TRBJ2-3; 13 nucleotides agree with TRBD2. CDR1 is LGHDT and CDR2 is YNNKEL in the germline V gene (reference sequence). The CDR3 sequence is 19 residues long. With V trimmed by 3 bases and J by 2 bases, 11 bases remained unmatched. CDR3: CASSHRNPGLAGSTDTQYF. DNA of the CDR3: TGTGCCAGCAGCCATCGAAACCCGGGACTAGCGGGATCCACAGATACGCAGTATTTT.

The CDR3, as DNA: TGTGCCAGCGCGTTTACAGAGACCCAGTACTTC. Residues: CASAFTETQYF. The chain is built from TRBV7-8 and TRBJ2-5; D not resolved. Trimming pared 8 bases from V and 4 bases from J, leaving 8 bases between. There are 11 residues in the CDR3. Germline CDR1 and CDR2: SGHVS and FQNEAQ.

This rearrangement joins TRBV6-4 to TRBJ2-1; possibly TRBD1 for D (6 bases). CDR1 is MRHNA, CDR2 SNTAGT, per germline. The CDR3 totals 14 residues. Trimming removed 3 bases from V and 11 bases from J, with 17 bases in between. The CDR3 region is CASSESSEQGKQFF. The CDR3 bases are TGTGCCAGCAGTGAGAGTTCGGAACAGGGTAAGCAGTTCTTC.

The chain joins TRBV4-1 to TRBJ1-1, with D possibly matching TRBD1 (6 bases). The CDR3 has 15 residues. Per the germline V gene, CDR1 is MGHRA and CDR2 is YSYEKL. Trimming cost V 1 base and J 0 bases, with 9 bases left between them. The CDR3 DNA sequence: TGCGCCAGCAGCCAAGGAGGGGGATTGAACACTGAAGCTTTCTTT. It translates to CASSQGGGLNTEAFF.

The rearrangement joins TRBV7-3 to TRBJ2-7; 11 bases agree with TRBD2. V trimming: 8 bases; J trimming: 7 bases; junction bases outside the gene matches: 10. CDR1 SGHTA and CDR2 FQGTGA come from the germline V gene. This CDR3 region has 14 residues. DNA of the CDR3: TGTGCCAGCTCTACTAGCGGGAGAAGTAAAGAGCAGTACTTC. Its protein is CASSTSGRSKEQYF.

The chain joins TRBV18 to TRBJ2-5; D remains ambiguous. CDR3 length equals 14 residues. Germline assignment: CDR1 KGHSH and CDR2 LQKENI. Trimming took off 1 base at V and 5 bases at J, with 11 bases between the two ends. CDR3 bases: TGTGCCAGCTCACCACAAAAGGGCAGGGAGACCCAGTACTTC. Residues: CASSPQKGRETQYF.

This clone came up a few times. The chain carries TRBV27 and TRBJ1-1; a possible D gene is TRBD1 (6 bases). CDR3 length: 15 amino acids. Germline V CDR1 and CDR2: MNHEY, SMNVEV (reference sequence). Deletions cut 6 bases from V and 0 bases from J, with 14 bases between. CDR3 region: CASRSGGPVNTEAFF. The CDR3 DNA reads TGTGCCAGCAGATCTGGGGGGCCGGTGAACACTGAAGCTTTCTTT.

The CDR3 sequence: CASSSQPLSAGGPQETQYF. Written as DNA, the CDR3 is TGTGCCAGCAGCTCCCAACCCCTTTCGGCGGGAGGGCCCCAAGAGACCCAGTACTTC. V gene TRBV7-3 combines with J gene TRBJ2-5; 9 positions agree with TRBD2. Per germline, CDR1 SGHTA and CDR2 FQGTGA. The junction had 16 bases not matched to a gene; V was cut back by 4 bases and J by 1 base. The CDR3 totals 19 residues.

V and J are TRBV18 and TRBJ2-1, with D unresolved. CDR3 length: 13 residues. The germline V and J ends were trimmed by 3 bases and 3 bases, with 6 bases remaining between them. Per the germline V gene, CDR1 is KGHSH and CDR2 is LQKENI. CDR3: CASSPGGYNEQFF. The CDR3 DNA is TGTGCCAGCTCACCCGGCGGCTACAATGAGCAGTTCTTC.

The chain carries TRBV15 and TRBJ1-1; D is perhaps TRBD1 (5 bases). V was shortened by 1 base and J by 4 bases, with 22 bases between the two germline ends. This CDR3 spans 18 amino acids. The V gene's germline CDR1 is LNHNV and CDR2 YYDKDF (reference sequence). CDR3 region: CATSRGHRSSGYSTEAFF. CDR3 sequence (DNA): TGTGCCACCAGCAGAGGACACAGGAGTAGTGGGTATAGCACTGAAGCTTTCTTT. Drawing the rest from reference TRBV15 and TRBJ1-1, the complete variable domain is DAMVIQNPRYQVTQFGKPVTLSCSQTLNHNVMYWYQQKSSQAPKLLFHYYDKDFNNEADTPDNFQSRRPNTSFCFLDIRSPGLGDTAMYLCATSRGHRSSGYSTEAFFGQGTRLTVV.